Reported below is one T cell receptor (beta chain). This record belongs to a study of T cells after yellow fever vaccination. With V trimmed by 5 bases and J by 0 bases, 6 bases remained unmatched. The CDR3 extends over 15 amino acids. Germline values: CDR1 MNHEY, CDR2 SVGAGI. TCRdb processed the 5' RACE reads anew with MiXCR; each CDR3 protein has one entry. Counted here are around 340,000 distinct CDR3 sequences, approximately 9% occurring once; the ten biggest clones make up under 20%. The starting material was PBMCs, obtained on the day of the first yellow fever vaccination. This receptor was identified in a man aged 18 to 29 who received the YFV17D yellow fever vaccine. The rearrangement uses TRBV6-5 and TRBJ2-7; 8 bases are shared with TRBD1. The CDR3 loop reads CASSNRDRSSYEQYF. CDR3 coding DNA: TGTGCCAGCAGTAACAGGGACAGGAGCTCCTACGAGCAGTACTTC.